This record concerns one T cell receptor beta chain sequence. This record belongs to a study of CD8 T cells in Susac syndrome. With random hexamers, 0.5 to 1 ug RNA was reverse transcribed. TCRdb recomputed calls from the immunoSEQ multiplex PCR reads with MiXCR, one row per CDR3 protein. Among 130,000 or so distinct CDR3 sequences listed, 85% to 95% were seen once. The CDR3 sequence is 11 residues long. CDR1 is KGHSH and CDR2 is LQKENI in the germline V gene. V was cut by 0 bases and J by 8 bases, with 4 bases left in between. The J gene is TRBJ1-1, the V gene TRBV18; D ambiguous. This TCR came from a human donor with multiple sclerosis. Material: CD4+ T cells from PBMCs. CDR3 amino acids: CASSPPGEAFF. The CDR3 bases are TGTGCCAGCTCACCACCCGGAGAAGCTTTCTTT.